The clone carrying this T cell receptor beta chain came up many times. This specimen comes from a study of regulatory T cells in long-lasting Graves disease. Overall study context: Under 3 months of antithyroid drugs had been taken by newly diagnosed Graves' patients.

Time point given: newly diagnosed GD, antithyroid drugs for less than 3 months. PBMC-extracted RNA yielded the TCR library. Diagnosis followed American Thyroid Association guidelines for Graves' disease. The authors built TCR beta libraries using iRepertoire HTBI primers and Arm-PCR of CDR3 regions. One entry per CDR3 protein results from TCRdb running MiXCR on the multiplex PCR reads. The repertoire holds about half a million distinct CDR3 sequences, with around 13% as singletons. From germline, CDR1 is SNHLY and CDR2 FYNNEI. The CDR3 totals 14 residues. Trimming left V 7 bases short and J 3 bases short, with 14 bases between. These data also featured in a second study, about T cells in Graves' hyperthyroidism and ophthalmopathy. That work adds: The primer set for the first-round RT-PCR of the TCR CDR3 was HTBI.

The receptor comes from a woman between 25 and 40 years old with Graves disease. Sequencing used peripheral blood mononuclear cells (PBMCs), obtained at new diagnosis, from a patient treated with antithyroid drugs. This chain connects TRBV2 to TRBJ2-3, with a tentative D call TRBD1 (5 bases). DNA of the CDR3: TGTGCCAGCATAAAGGGGTCGTTGACAGATACGCAGTATTTT. Amino acids: CASIKGSLTDTQYF.